The rows below give T cell receptor beta chains drawn from one sample of a study of T cells and Merkel cell carcinoma outcomes. Libraries were prepared by immunoSEQ multiplex PCR; TCRdb keeps only in-frame clonotypes and omits some of them. The sample includes about 6,000 clones, about four fifths of them seen just once. The sequenced sample consisted of tumor tissue from Merkel cell carcinoma. These TCRs come from a human donor with Merkel cell carcinoma. Some clones in this sample may be carry-over from other donors' samples. The CDR3 runs from the conserved cysteine through the conserved F or W. The order of the fields is J gene, V gene, clone size, D gene, CDR3 protein, CDR3 DNA. The D gene is left open where the match is weak. Rows give clone size only sometimes, using once, few, many, or a class for an expanded clone.

j_gene: TRBJ1-1; v_gene: TRBV5-1; abundance: -; d_gene: -; CDR3aa: CASSLWGEGTEAFF; CDR3nt: TGCGCCAGCAGCCTCTGGGGGGAGGGCACTGAAGCTTTCTTT
j_gene: TRBJ2-1; v_gene: TRBV6-5; abundance: -; d_gene: -; CDR3aa: CASSLNSGSSYNEQFF; CDR3nt: TGTGCCAGCAGTTTAAATAGCGGCAGTTCCTACAATGAGCAGTTCTTC
j_gene: TRBJ2-7; v_gene: TRBV6-1; abundance: -; d_gene: TRBD1; CDR3aa: CASSDRDRGIEQYF; CDR3nt: TGTGCCAGCAGTGATCGGGACAGGGGCATCGAGCAGTACTTC
j_gene: TRBJ2-7; v_gene: TRBV6-5; abundance: once; d_gene: -; CDR3aa: CASSYSAKGDEQYF; CDR3nt: TGTGCCAGCAGTTATTCCGCGAAGGGCGACGAGCAGTACTTC
j_gene: TRBJ2-6; v_gene: TRBV18; abundance: -; d_gene: TRBD2; CDR3aa: CASSPGPLLAGGTGANVLIF; CDR3nt: TGTGCCAGCTCACCGGGGCCTCTCCTAGCGGGGGGGACTGGGGCCAACGTCCTGATTTTC
j_gene: TRBJ1-2; v_gene: TRBV29-1; abundance: -; d_gene: -; CDR3aa: CSVEGTDGYTF; CDR3nt: TGCAGCGTTGAAGGGACGGATGGCTACACCTTC
j_gene: TRBJ2-7; v_gene: TRBV13; abundance: -; d_gene: TRBD1; CDR3aa: CASSLTRNRGENYEQYF; CDR3nt: TGTGCCAGCAGCTTAACCCGAAACAGGGGTGAGAACTACGAGCAATACTTC
j_gene: TRBJ1-2; v_gene: TRBV4-1; abundance: -; d_gene: -; CDR3aa: CASSQALASEYGYTF; CDR3nt: TGCGCCAGCAGCCAGGCTCTGGCATCTGAGTATGGCTACACCTTC
j_gene: TRBJ1-5; v_gene: TRBV28; abundance: -; d_gene: -; CDR3aa: CASSLPVGRTSNQPQHF; CDR3nt: TGTGCCAGCAGTCTCCCTGTGGGGAGGACTAGCAATCAGCCCCAGCATTTT
j_gene: TRBJ1-1; v_gene: TRBV19; abundance: -; d_gene: TRBD1; CDR3aa: CASSPGPTGLNTEAFF; CDR3nt: TGTGCCAGTAGTCCCGGTCCGACAGGGCTAAACACTGAAGCTTTCTTT
j_gene: TRBJ1-1; v_gene: TRBV6-5; abundance: -; d_gene: -; CDR3aa: CASSYQGGNTEAFF; CDR3nt: TGTGCCAGCAGTTACCAAGGGGGGAATACTGAAGCTTTCTTT
j_gene: TRBJ2-7; v_gene: TRBV7-2; abundance: -; d_gene: TRBD2; CDR3aa: CASSSGGSERTTQYF; CDR3nt: TGTGCCAGCAGCTCTGGCGGGAGCGAGCGTACGACGCAGTACTTC
j_gene: TRBJ1-4; v_gene: TRBV19; abundance: -; d_gene: -; CDR3aa: CASSIRARDEKLFF; CDR3nt: TGTGCCAGTAGTATTCGGGCGCGGGATGAAAAACTGTTTTTT
j_gene: TRBJ1-2; v_gene: TRBV18; abundance: -; d_gene: TRBD1; CDR3aa: CASSRDSYGYTF; CDR3nt: TGTGCCAGCTCACGGGACAGCTATGGCTACACCTTC
j_gene: TRBJ2-3; v_gene: TRBV7-2; abundance: -; d_gene: TRBD2; CDR3aa: CASSSFSGRAIDTQYF; CDR3nt: TGTGCCAGCAGCTCTTTTAGCGGGAGGGCCATAGATACGCAGTATTTT
j_gene: TRBJ2-6; v_gene: TRBV28; abundance: -; d_gene: -; CDR3aa: CASNKLVSGANVLTF; CDR3nt: TGTGCCAGCAATAAACTTGTCTCTGGGGCCAACGTCTTGACTTTC
j_gene: TRBJ1-3; v_gene: TRBV27; abundance: -; d_gene: -; CDR3aa: CASSPYGDTEEHTIYF; CDR3nt: TGTGCCAGCAGTCCCTATGGCGACACAGAAGAACACACCATATATTTT
j_gene: TRBJ2-1; v_gene: TRBV29-1; abundance: -; d_gene: TRBD2; CDR3aa: CSVEDQGLARFF; CDR3nt: TGCAGCGTTGAAGATCAGGGACTAGCAAGGTTCTTC
j_gene: TRBJ2-5; v_gene: TRBV27; abundance: few; d_gene: -; CDR3aa: CASRRRGDKETQYF; CDR3nt: TGTGCCAGCAGGCGTCGCGGGGACAAAGAGACCCAGTACTTC
j_gene: TRBJ2-2; v_gene: TRBV19; abundance: -; d_gene: -; CDR3aa: CASSIDLGDTGELFF; CDR3nt: TGTGCCAGTAGTATAGATCTGGGGGACACCGGGGAGCTGTTTTTT